This TCR beta chain was sequenced in a study of T cells expressing NK-cell markers. For the study at large: It was sorted CD3+CD56+NKG2C+, CD3+CD56+NKG2C- and CD3+CD56-NKG2C+ T cells that supplied the TCR beta repertoires. Notes on the study in general: Specificity for HCMV among expanded NKG2C+ T cell clones was not established. These clonotypes, the leaders elsewhere, also led the CD3+CD56-NKG2C+ fraction in a handful of donors.

Germline CDR1 and CDR2: SGDLS and YYNGEE. There are 13 residues in the CDR3. Libraries used 5'RACE template switching adding universal primer site and UMIs. TCRdb re-called the 5' RACE reads; one entry per CDR3 protein, DNA not given. The sample has some 440,000 distinct CDR3 sequences. Points on this clonotype: Antigen specificity is unknown.

The V gene is TRBV9, the J gene TRBJ2-3. The sequence derives from a woman between 50 and 59 years old in good health. The specimen was blood T cells: a sorted CD56 or NKG2C T cell subset, CD4+ or CD8+ T cells, or bulk PBMC T cells (not recorded which). The CDR3 sequence: CASSGRSPDTQYF.